This T cell receptor beta chain derives from a study of CD8 T cells in Susac syndrome. RNA totalling roughly 0.5 to 1 ug underwent reverse transcription with random hexamers. TCRdb processed the immunoSEQ multiplex PCR reads anew with MiXCR; each CDR3 protein has one entry. The repertoire holds 80,000 or so distinct CDR3 sequences, with about 92% as singletons. Germline V gives CDR1 KGHDR, CDR2 SFDVKD. This CDR3 contains 16 residues. Trimming took 2 bases from V and 2 from J; bases not matched to a gene: 3. The V and J genes are TRBV24-1 and TRBJ2-1; 9 bases map to TRBD2. The sample consisted of CD4+ T cells from PBMCs. The receptor comes from a human donor with Susac syndrome. The CDR3 loop is CATSDSSGGPYNEQFF. CDR3 DNA: TGTGCCACCAGTGATTCAAGCGGGGGGCCCTACAATGAGCAGTTCTTC.